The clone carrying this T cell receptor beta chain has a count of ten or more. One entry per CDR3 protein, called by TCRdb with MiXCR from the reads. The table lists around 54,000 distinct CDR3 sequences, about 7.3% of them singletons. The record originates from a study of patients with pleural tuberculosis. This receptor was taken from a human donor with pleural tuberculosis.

CDR3 amino acids: CASSTLGRTYNEQFF. The DNA of the CDR3 is TGTGCCAGCAGTACCTTGGGGAGGACCTACAATGAGCAGTTCTTC. The chain joins TRBV12-3 or TRBV12-4 to TRBJ2-1; D is possibly TRBD2 (6 bases). The length of the CDR3 is 15 residues. With 5 bases removed from V and 2 bases from J, the gap between germline ends came to 13 bases.